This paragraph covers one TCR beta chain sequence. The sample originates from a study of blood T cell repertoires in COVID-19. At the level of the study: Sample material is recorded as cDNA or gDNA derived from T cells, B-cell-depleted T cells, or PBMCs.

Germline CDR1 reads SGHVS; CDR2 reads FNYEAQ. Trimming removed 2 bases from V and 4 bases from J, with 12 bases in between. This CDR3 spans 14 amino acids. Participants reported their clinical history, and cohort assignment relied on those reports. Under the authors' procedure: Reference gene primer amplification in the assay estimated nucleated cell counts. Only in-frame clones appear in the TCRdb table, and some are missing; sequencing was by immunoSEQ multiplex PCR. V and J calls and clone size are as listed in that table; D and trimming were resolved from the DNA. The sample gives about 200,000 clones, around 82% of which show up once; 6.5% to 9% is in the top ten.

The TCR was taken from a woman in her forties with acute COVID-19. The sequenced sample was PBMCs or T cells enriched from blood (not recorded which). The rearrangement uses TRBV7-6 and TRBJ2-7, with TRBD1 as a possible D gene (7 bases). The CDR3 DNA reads TGTGCCAGCAGCTTACAACAGGGGAGGTACGAGCAGTACTTC. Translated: CASSLQQGRYEQYF.